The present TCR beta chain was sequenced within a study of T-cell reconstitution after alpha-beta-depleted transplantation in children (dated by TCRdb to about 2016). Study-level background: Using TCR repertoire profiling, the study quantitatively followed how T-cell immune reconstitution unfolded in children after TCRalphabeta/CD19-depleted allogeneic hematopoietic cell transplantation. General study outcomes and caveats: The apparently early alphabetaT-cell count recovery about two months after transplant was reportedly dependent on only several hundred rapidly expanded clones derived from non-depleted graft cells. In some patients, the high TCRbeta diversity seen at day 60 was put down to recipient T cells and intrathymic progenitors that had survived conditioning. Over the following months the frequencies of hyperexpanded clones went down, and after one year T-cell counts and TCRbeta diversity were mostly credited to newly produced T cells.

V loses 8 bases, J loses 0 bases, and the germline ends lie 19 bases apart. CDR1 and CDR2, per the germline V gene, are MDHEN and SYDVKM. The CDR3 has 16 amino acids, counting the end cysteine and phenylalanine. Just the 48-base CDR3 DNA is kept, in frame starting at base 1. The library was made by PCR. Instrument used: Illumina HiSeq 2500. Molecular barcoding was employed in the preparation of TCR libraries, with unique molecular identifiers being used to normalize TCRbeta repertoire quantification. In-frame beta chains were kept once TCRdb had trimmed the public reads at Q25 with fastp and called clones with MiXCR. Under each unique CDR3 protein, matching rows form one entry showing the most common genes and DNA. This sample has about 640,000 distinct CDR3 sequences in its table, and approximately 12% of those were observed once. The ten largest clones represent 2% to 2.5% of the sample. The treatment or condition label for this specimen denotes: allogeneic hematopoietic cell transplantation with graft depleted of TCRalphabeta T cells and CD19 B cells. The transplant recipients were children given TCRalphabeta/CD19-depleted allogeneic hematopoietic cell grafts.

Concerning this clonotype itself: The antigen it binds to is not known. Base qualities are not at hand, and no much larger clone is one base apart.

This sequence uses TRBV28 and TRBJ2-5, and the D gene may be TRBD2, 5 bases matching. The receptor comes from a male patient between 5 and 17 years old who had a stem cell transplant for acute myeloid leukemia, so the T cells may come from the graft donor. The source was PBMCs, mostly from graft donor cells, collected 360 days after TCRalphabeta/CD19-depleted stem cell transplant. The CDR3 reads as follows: CASGPGVLCYQETQYF. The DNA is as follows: TGTGCCAGCGGCCCCGGGGTCCTCTGCTACCAAGAGACCCAGTACTTC.